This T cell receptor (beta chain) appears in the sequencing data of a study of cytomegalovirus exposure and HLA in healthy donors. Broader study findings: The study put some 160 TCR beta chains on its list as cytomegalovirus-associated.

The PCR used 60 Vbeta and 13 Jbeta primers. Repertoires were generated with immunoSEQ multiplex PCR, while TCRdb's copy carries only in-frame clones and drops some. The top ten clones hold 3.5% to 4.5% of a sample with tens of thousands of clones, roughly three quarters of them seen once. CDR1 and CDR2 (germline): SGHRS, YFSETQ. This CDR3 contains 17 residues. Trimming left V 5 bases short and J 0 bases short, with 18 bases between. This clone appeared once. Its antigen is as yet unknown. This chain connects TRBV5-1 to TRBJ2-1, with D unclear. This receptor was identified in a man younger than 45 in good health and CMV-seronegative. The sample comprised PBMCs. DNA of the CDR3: TGCGCCAGCAGTTTTCCCCCCTCCCTAGTCTCCTACAATGAGCAGTTCTTC. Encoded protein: CASSFPPSLVSYNEQFF.